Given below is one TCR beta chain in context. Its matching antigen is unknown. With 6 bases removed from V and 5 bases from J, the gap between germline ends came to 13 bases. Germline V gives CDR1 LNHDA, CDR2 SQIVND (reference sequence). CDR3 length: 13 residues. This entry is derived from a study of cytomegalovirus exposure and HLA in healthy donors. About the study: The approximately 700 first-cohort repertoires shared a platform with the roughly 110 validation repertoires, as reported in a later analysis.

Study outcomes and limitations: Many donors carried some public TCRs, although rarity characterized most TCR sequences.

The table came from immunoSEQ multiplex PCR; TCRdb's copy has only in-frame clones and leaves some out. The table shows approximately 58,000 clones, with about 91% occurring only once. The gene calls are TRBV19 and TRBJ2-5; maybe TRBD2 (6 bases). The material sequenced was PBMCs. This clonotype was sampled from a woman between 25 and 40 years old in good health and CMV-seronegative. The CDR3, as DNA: TGTGCCAGTAGACCCGGACTACTTGAGACCCAGTACTTC. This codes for CASRPGLLETQYF.